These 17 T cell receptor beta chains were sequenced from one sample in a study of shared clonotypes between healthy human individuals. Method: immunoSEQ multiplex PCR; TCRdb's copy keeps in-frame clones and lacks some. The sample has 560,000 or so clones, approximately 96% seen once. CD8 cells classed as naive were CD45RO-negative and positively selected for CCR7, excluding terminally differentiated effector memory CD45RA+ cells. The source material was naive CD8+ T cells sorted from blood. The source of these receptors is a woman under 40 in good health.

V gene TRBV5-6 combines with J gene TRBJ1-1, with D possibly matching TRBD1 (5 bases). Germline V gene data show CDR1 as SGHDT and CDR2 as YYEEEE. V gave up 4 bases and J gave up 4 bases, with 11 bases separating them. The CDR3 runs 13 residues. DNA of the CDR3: TGTGCCAGCAGCCGCCGACAGCGCACTGAAGCTTTCTTT. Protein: CASSRRQRTEAFF.

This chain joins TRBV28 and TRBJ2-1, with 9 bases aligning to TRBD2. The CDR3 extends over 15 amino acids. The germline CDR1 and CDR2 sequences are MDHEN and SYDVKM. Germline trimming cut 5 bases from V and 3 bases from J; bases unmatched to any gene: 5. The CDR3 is CASSPLAGNYNEQFF. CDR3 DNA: TGTGCCAGCAGTCCCCTAGCGGGAAACTACAATGAGCAGTTCTTC.

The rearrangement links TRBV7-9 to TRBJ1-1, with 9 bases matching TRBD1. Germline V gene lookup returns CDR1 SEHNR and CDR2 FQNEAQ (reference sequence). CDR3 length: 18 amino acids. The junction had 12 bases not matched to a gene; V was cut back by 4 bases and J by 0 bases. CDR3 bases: TGTGCCAGCAGCTACCCCCGGACAGGGGTAGAGATGAACACTGAAGCTTTCTTT. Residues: CASSYPRTGVEMNTEAFF.

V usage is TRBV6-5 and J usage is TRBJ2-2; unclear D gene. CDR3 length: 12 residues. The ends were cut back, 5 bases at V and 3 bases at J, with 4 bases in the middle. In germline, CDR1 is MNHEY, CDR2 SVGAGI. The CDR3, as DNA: TGTGCCAGCAGTCCCGACACCGGGGAGCTGTTTTTT. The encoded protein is CASSPDTGELFF.

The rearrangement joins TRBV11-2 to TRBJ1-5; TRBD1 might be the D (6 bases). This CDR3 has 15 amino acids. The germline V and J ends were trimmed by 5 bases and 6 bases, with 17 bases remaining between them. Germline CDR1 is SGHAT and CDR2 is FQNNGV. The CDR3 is CASSPQGGVRQPQHF. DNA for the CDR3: TGTGCCAGCAGCCCCCAAGGGGGGGTTCGTCAGCCCCAGCATTTT.

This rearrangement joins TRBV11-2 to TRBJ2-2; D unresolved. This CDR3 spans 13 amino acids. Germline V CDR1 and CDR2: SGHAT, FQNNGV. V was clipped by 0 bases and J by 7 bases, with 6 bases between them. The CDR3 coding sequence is TGTGCCAGCAGCTTAGATGTGGGCGGGGAGCTGTTTTTT. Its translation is CASSLDVGGELFF.

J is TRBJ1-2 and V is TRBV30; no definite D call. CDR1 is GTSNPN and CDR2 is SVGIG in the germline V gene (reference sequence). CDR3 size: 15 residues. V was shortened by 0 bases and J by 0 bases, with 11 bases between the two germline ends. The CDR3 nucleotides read TGTGCCTGGAGTGTAAGCCCAGAAACTAACTATGGCTACACCTTC. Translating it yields CAWSVSPETNYGYTF.

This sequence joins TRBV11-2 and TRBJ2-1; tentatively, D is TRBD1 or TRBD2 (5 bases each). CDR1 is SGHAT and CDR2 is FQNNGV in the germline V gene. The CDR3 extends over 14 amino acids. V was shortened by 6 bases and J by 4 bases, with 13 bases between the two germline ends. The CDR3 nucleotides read TGTGCCAGCAGGACCCGGGACGGATACAATGAGCAGTTCTTC. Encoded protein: CASRTRDGYNEQFF. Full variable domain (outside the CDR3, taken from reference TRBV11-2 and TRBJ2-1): EAGVAQSPRYKIIEKRQSVAFWCNPISGHATLYWYQQILGQGPKLLIQFQNNGVVDDSQLPKDRFSAERLKGVDSTLKIQPAKLEDSAVYLCASRTRDGYNEQFFGPGTRLTVL.

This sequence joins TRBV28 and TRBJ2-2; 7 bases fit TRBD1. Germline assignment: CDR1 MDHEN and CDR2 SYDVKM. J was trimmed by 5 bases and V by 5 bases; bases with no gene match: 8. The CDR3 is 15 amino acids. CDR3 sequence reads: CASSVRTGTTGELFF. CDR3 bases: TGTGCCAGCAGTGTTCGGACAGGAACGACCGGGGAGCTGTTTTTT.

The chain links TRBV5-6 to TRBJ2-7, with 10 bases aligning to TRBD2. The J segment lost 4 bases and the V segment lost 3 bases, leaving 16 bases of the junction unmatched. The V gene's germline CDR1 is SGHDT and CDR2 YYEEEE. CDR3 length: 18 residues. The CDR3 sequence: CASSSPTGAGGIPYEQYF. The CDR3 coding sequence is TGTGCCAGCAGCTCCCCTACCGGAGCGGGAGGGATTCCTTACGAGCAGTACTTC.

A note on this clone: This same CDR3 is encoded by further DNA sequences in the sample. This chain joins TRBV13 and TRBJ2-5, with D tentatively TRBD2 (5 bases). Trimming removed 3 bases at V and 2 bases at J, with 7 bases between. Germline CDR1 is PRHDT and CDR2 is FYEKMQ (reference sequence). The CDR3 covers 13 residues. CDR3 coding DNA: TGTGCCAGCAGCTTTGAGCGGCAAGAGACCCAGTACTTC. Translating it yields CASSFERQETQYF.

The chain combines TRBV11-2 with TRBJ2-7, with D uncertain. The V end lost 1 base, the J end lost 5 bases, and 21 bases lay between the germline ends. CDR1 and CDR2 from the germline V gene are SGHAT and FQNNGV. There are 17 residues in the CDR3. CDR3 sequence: CASSLARVMVVPDEQYF. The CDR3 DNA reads TGTGCCAGCAGCTTAGCTCGGGTAATGGTTGTTCCCGACGAGCAGTACTTC. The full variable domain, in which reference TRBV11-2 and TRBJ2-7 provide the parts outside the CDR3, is EAGVAQSPRYKIIEKRQSVAFWCNPISGHATLYWYQQILGQGPKLLIQFQNNGVVDDSQLPKDRFSAERLKGVDSTLKIQPAKLEDSAVYLCASSLARVMVVPDEQYFGPGTRLTVT.

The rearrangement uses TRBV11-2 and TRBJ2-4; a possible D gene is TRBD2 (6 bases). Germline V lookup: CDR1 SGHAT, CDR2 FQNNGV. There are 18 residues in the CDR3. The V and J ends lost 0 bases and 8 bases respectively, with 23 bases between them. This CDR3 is CASSLDLGRKAAADIQYF. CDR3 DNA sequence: TGTGCCAGCAGCTTAGATTTGGGGAGGAAGGCCGCCGCGGACATTCAGTACTTC.

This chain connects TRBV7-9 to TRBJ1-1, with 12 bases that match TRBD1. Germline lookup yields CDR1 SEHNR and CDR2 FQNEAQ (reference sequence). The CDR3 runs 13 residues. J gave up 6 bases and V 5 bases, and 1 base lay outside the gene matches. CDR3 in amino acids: CASSRDRGPEAFF. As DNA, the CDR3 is TGTGCCAGCAGCAGGGACAGGGGGCCTGAAGCTTTCTTT.

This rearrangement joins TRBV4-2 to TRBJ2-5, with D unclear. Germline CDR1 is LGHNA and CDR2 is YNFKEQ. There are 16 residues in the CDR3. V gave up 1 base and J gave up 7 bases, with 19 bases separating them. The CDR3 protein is CASSQALTDGWGTQYF. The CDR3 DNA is TGTGCCAGCAGCCAAGCCCTGACTGATGGGTGGGGGACCCAGTACTTC.

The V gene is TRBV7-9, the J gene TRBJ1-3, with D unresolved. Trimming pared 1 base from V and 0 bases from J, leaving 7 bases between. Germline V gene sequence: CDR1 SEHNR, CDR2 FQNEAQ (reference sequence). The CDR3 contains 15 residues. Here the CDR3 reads CASSLGLISGNTIYF. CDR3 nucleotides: TGTGCCAGCAGCTTAGGTTTGATCTCTGGAAACACCATATATTTT. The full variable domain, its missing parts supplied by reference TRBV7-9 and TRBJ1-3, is DTGVSQNPRHKITKRGQNVTFRCDPISEHNRLYWYRQTLGQGPEFLTYFQNEAQLEKSRLLSDRFSAERPKGSFSTLEIQRTEQGDSAMYLCASSLGLISGNTIYFGEGSWLTVV.

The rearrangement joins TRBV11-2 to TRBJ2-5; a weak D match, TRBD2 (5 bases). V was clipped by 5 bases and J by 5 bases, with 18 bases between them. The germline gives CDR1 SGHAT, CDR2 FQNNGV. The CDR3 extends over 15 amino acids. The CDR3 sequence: CASSTRGPQRETQYF. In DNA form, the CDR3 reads TGTGCCAGCAGCACGCGCGGACCGCAGCGGGAGACCCAGTACTTC.